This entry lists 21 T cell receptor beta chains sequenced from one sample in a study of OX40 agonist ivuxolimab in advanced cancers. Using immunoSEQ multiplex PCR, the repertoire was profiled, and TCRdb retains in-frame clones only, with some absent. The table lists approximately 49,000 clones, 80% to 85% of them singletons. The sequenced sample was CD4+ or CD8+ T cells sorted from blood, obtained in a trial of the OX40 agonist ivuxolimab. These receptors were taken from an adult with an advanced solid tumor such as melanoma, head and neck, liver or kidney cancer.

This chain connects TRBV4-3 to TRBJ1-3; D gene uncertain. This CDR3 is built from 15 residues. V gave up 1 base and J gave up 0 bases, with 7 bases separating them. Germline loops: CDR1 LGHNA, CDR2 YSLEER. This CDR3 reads CASSQGTSSGNTIYF. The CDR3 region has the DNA TGCGCCAGCAGCCAAGGAACGAGCTCTGGAAACACCATATATTTT.

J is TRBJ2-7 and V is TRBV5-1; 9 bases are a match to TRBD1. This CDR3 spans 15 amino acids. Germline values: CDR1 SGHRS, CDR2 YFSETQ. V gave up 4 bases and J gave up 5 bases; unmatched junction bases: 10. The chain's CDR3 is CASSQGQGAAHEQYF. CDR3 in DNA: TGCGCCAGCAGCCAGGGACAGGGCGCCGCCCACGAGCAGTACTTC.

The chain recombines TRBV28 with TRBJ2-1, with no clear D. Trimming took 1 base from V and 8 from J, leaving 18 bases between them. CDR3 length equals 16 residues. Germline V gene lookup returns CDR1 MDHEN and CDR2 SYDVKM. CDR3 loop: CASSLSTAPRLYEQFF. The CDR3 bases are TGTGCCAGCAGTTTATCGACTGCTCCTAGACTCTATGAGCAGTTCTTC.

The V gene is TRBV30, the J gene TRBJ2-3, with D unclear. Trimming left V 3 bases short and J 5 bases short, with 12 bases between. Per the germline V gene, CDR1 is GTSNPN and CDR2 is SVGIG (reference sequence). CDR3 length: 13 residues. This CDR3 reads CAWRAIDGDTQYF. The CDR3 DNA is TGTGCCTGGAGGGCGATTGATGGAGATACGCAGTATTTT. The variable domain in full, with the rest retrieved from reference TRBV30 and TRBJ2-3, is SQTIHQWPATLVQPVGSPLSLECTVEGTSNPNLYWYRQAAGRGLQLLFYSVGIGQISSEVPQNLSASRPQDRQFILSSKKLLLSDSGFYLCAWRAIDGDTQYFGPGTRLTVL.

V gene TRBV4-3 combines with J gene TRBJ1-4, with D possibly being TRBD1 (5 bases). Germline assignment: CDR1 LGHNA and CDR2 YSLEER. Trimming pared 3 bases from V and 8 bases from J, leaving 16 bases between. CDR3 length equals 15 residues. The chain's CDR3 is CASSHGGRGDEKLFF. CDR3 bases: TGCGCCAGCAGCCACGGAGGGCGAGGGGACGAAAAACTGTTTTTT.

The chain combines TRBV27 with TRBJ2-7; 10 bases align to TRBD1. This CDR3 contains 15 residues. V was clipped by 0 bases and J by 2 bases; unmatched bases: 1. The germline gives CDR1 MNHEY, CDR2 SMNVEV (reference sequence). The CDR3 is CASSLSGTGAYEQYF. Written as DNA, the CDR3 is TGTGCCAGCAGTTTATCGGGGACAGGGGCCTACGAGCAGTACTTC.

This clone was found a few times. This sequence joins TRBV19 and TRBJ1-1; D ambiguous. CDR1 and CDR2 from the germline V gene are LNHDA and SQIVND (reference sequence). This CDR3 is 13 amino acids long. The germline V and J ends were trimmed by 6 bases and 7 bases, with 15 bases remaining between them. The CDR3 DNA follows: TGTGCCAGTAGCCTCTTACCCGGCGGTGAAGCTTTCTTT. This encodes CASSLLPGGEAFF.

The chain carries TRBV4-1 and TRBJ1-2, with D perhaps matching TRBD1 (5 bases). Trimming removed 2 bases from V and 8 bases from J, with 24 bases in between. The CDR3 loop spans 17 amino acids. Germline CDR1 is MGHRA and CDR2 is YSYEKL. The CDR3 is CASSQTLEGLLSRGYTF. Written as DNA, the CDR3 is TGCGCCAGCAGCCAAACACTAGAGGGACTCCTGTCGAGGGGCTACACCTTC.

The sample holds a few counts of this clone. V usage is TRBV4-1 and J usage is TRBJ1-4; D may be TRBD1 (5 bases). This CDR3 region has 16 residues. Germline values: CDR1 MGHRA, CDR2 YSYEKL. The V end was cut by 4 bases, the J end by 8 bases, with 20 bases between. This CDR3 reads CASSPVGRPEEEKLFF. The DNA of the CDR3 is TGCGCCAGCAGCCCGGTGGGGCGGCCTGAGGAGGAAAAACTGTTTTTT.

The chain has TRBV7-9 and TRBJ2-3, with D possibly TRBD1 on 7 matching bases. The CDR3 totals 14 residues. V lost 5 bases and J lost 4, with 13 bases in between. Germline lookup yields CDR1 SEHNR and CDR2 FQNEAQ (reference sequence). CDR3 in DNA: TGTGCCAGCAGCCTCAGGGGGGTCCCAGATACGCAGTATTTT. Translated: CASSLRGVPDTQYF.

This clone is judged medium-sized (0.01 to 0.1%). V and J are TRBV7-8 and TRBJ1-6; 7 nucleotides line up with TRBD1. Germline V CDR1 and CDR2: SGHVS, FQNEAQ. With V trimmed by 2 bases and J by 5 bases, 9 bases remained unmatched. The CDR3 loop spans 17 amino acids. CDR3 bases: TGTGCCAGCAGCTTATTTAGCCGACAGGGCCATAATTCACCCCTCCACTTT. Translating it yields CASSLFSRQGHNSPLHF. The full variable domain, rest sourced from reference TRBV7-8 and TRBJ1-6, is GAGVSQSPRYKVAKRGQDVALRCDPISGHVSLFWYQQALGQGPEFLTYFQNEAQLDKSGLPSDRFFAERPEGSVSTLKIQRTQQEDSAVYLCASSLFSRQGHNSPLHFGNGTRLTVT.

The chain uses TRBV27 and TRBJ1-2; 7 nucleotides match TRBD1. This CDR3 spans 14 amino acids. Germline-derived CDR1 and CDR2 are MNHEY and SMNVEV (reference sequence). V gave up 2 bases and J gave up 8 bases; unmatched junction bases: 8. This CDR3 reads CASSLSYRGNGYTF. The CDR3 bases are TGTGCCAGCAGTTTAAGTTACAGGGGAAACGGCTACACCTTC.

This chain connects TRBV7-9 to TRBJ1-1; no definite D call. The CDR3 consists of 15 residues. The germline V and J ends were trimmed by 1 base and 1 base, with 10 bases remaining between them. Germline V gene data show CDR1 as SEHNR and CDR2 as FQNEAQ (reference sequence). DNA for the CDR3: TGTGCCAGCAGCTTAGGTCTCCGCCAGAACACTGAAGCTTTCTTT. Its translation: CASSLGLRQNTEAFF. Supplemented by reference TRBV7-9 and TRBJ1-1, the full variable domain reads DTGVSQNPRHKITKRGQNVTFRCDPISEHNRLYWYRQTLGQGPEFLTYFQNEAQLEKSRLLSDRFSAERPKGSFSTLEIQRTEQGDSAMYLCASSLGLRQNTEAFFGQGTRLTVV.

Here the CDR3 reads CAWSVSIRSNYGYTF. The CDR3 nucleotides are TGTGCCTGGAGTGTATCCATCAGATCTAACTATGGCTACACCTTC. The V and J genes are TRBV30 and TRBJ1-2; the D is unclear. The germline V gene encodes CDR1 GTSNPN and CDR2 SVGIG (reference sequence). V dropped 0 bases and J dropped 0 bases, with 11 bases sitting between them. CDR3 length: 15 amino acids.

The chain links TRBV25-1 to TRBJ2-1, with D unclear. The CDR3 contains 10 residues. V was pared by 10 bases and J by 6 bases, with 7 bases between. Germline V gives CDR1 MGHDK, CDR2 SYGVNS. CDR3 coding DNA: TGTGCCACCAGGTTCAATGAGCAGTTCTTC. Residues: CATRFNEQFF.

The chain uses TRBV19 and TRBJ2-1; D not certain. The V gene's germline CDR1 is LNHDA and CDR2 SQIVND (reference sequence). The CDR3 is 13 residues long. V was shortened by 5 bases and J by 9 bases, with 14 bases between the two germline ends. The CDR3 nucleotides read TGTGCCAGTAGTGGGTTTTCAGTAGGTGAGCAGTTCTTC. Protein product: CASSGFSVGEQFF.

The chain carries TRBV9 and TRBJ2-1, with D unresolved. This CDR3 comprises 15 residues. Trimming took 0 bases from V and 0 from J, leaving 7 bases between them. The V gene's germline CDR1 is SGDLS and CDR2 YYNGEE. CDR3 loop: CASSVERSSYNEQFF. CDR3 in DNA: TGTGCCAGCAGCGTAGAAAGGAGCTCCTACAATGAGCAGTTCTTC.

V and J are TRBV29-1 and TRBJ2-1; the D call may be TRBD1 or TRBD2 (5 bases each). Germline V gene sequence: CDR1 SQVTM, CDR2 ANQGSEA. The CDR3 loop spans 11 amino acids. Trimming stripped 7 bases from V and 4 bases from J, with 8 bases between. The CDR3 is CSGGSYNEQFF. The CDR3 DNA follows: TGCAGCGGGGGGTCTTACAATGAGCAGTTCTTC.

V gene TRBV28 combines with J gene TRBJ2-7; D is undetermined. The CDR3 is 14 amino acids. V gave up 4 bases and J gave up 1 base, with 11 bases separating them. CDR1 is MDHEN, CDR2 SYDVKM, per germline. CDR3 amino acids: CASSYLDDSYEQYF. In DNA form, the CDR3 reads TGTGCCAGCAGTTATTTAGACGATTCCTACGAGCAGTACTTC.

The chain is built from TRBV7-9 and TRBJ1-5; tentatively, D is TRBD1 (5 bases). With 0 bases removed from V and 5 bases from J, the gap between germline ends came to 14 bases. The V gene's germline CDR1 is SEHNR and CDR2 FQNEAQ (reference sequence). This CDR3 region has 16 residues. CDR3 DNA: TGTGCCAGCAGCTTAGCTCCCCCCGGGGCCGATCAGCCCCAGCATTTT. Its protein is CASSLAPPGADQPQHF.

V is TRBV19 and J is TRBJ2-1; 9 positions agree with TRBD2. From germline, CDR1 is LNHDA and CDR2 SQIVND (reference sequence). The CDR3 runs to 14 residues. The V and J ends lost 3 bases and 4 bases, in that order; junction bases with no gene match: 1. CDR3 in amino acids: CASSMTSGYNEQFF. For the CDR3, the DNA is TGTGCCAGTAGTATGACTAGCGGTTACAATGAGCAGTTCTTC.